A selection of T cell receptor beta chains follows, all from one sample in a study of blood T cells in healthy people across ages. TCRdb reprocessed the 5' RACE reads with MiXCR, giving one entry per CDR3 protein. The data hold roughly 1,000,000 distinct CDR3 sequences, with approximately 25% observed a single time. This sample also belongs to another study, concerning T cells of mothers and their children.

The sequenced material came from blood. Receptors were obtained from a girl under 10 years old in good health. Both conserved end residues are part of each CDR3. D genes are given only for firm matches.

v_call | cdr3_length | d_call | cdr3_aa
TRBV7-9 | 15 | - | CASSLVVSAYNEQFF
TRBV7-6 | 15 | - | CASSLGSGRDSPLHF
TRBV6-5 | 11 | - | CAVSTAETQYF
TRBV2 | 16 | TRBD1 | CASIVSGTGNYNEQFF
TRBV20-1 | 14 | TRBD2 | CSAPGGGWTDTQYF
TRBV6-1 | 15 | - | CASSDTAPLLYEQYF
TRBV3-1 | 17 | - | CASSQLKGLPGEGEQFF
TRBV29-1 | 12 | - | CSVDEGSYEQYF
TRBV12-3/TRBV12-4 | 20 | TRBD1 | CASSLWNVPPVPGQGARVAF
TRBV7-2 | 14 | TRBD2 | CASSLGTSGDLQYF
TRBV29-1 | 16 | TRBD2 | CSVGDSGGVNTGELFF
TRBV4-3 | 16 | TRBD1 | CASSHAPGQGNYEQYF
TRBV29-1 | 14 | TRBD1 | CSAIAGTGNHEQYF
TRBV29-1 | 13 | - | CSVGGRATDTQYF
TRBV2 | 11 | - | CASSAQIGYTF
TRBV6-6 | 14 | - | CASRRLTGANVLTF
TRBV29-1 | 12 | - | CSVIQGNTEAFF
TRBV28 | 13 | TRBD1 | CASRTGVLGIQYF
TRBV15 | 15 | - | CATSIAGASSYEQYF
TRBV7-3 | 15 | TRBD2 | CASSLRSGGHNEQFF
TRBV28 | 10 | TRBD1 | CASGQGEQYF
TRBV27 | 15 | - | CASSSSWRFGYGYTF
TRBV6-5 | 13 | TRBD1 | CASCPTGGYEQYF
TRBV10-3 | 14 | - | CAISGRGSSYEQYF
TRBV12-3/TRBV12-4 | 17 | - | CASSFGSMNPSTDTQYF
TRBV25-1 | 14 | - | CASSEFGENQPQHF
TRBV19 | 13 | - | CASSMLLADEQFF
TRBV21-1 | 14 | - | CASRSDRVDQPQHF
TRBV20-1 | 15 | - | CSARGSITRGDEQFF
TRBV27 | 15 | TRBD2 | CASSLNGRFTDTQYF
TRBV20-1 | 15 | - | CSATDVGTMSTEAFF
TRBV12-3/TRBV12-4 | 15 | - | CAAIRGTLSTDTQYF
TRBV11-2 | 19 | TRBD2 | CASSPHPGTSGRERETQYF
TRBV10-3 | 13 | - | CAISETRGEKLFF
TRBV19 | 13 | - | CASRLSGNTEAFF